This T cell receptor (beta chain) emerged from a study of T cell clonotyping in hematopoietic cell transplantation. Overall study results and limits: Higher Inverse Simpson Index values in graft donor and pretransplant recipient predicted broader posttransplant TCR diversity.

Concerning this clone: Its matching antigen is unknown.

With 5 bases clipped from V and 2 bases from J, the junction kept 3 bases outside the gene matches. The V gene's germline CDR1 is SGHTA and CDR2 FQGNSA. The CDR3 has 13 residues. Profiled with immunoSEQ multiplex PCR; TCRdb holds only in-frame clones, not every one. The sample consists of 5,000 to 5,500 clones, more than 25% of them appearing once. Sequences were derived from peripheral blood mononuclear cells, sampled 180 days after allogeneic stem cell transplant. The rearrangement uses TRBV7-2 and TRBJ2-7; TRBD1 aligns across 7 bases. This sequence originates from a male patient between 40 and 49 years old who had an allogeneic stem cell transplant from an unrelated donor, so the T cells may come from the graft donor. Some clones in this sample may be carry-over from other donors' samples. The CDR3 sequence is CASSPTGAYEQYF. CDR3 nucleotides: TGTGCCAGCAGCCCCACAGGGGCCTACGAGCAGTACTTC.